The rows below give T cell receptor beta chains drawn from one sample of a study of identical twins. TCRdb reanalysed the 5' RACE reads using MiXCR and keeps one entry per CDR3 protein. Among about 720,000 distinct CDR3 sequences, under 9% were seen once, and the ten largest hold more than 0.75%. This same sample was also part of a study on yellow fever vaccine responses in identical twins.

The sequenced sample was PBMCs. The receptors here all came from a young woman in good health. Both conserved end residues are part of each CDR3. The D gene is left open where the match is weak. Rows give clone size only sometimes, using once, few, many, or a class for an expanded clone.

CDR3aa | CDR3nt | v_gene | d_gene | j_gene | abundance
CASSQGLTDTQYF | TGCGCCAGCAGCCAAGGACTCACAGATACGCAGTATTTT | TRBV4-1 | - | TRBJ2-3 | many
CASSLTSSYNEQFF | TGTGCCAGCAGCTTAACGAGCTCCTACAATGAGCAGTTCTTC | TRBV5-1 | - | TRBJ2-1 | many
CASSQGPGLGTDTQYF | TGTGCCAGCAGCCAAGGGCCGGGACTAGGCACAGATACGCAGTATTTT | TRBV3-1 | TRBD2 | TRBJ2-3 | -
CASSPSRPPETQYF | TGCGCCAGCAGCCCCAGCCGGCCTCCAGAGACCCAGTACTTC | TRBV5-1 | - | TRBJ2-5 | -
CASSLAVVGSRWVTDTQYF | TGTGCCAGCAGCTTAGCGGTAGTTGGGTCGCGGTGGGTCACAGATACGCAGTATTTT | TRBV7-6 | - | TRBJ2-3 | few
CASSGGRNTEAFF | TGTGCCAGCAGCGGAGGGAGGAACACTGAAGCTTTCTTT | TRBV5-6 | - | TRBJ1-1 | many
CASTHGPSGSNEQFF | TGTGCCAGCACCCACGGGCCTAGCGGGAGTAATGAGCAGTTCTTC | TRBV12-3/TRBV12-4 | TRBD2 | TRBJ2-1 | -
CASSLGAYNSPLHF | TGTGCCAGCAGCCTAGGAGCCTATAATTCACCCCTCCACTTT | TRBV7-2 | - | TRBJ1-6 | many
CASSLAASSPYNEQFF | TGCGCCAGCAGCTTGGCAGCCTCATCACCTTACAATGAGCAGTTCTTC | TRBV5-1 | - | TRBJ2-1 | many
CSAEDRGRNTEAFF | TGCAGTGCCGAGGACAGGGGGCGGAACACTGAAGCTTTCTTT | TRBV20-1 | TRBD1 | TRBJ1-1 | -
CSAREGFGGGVYNEQFF | TGCAGTGCTAGAGAAGGGTTTGGTGGGGGGGTTTACAATGAGCAGTTCTTC | TRBV20-1 | TRBD2 | TRBJ2-1 | few
CSVVFGLAGGQAGELFF | TGCAGCGTTGTTTTCGGACTAGCGGGAGGGCAGGCCGGGGAGCTGTTTTTT | TRBV29-1 | TRBD2 | TRBJ2-2 | many
CASSLDRGDSYNEQFF | TGTGCCAGCAGCTTAGATCGGGGTGACAGCTACAATGAGCAGTTCTTC | TRBV11-2 | - | TRBJ2-1 | -
CASSQGLVPTQYF | TGTGCCAGCAGCCAAGGACTAGTCCCGACCCAGTACTTC | TRBV3-1 | - | TRBJ2-5 | many
CASSYGQIQGKNTEAFF | TGCGCCAGCAGCTACGGCCAGATACAGGGTAAGAACACTGAAGCTTTCTTT | TRBV5-1 | - | TRBJ1-1 | -
CASSPSVVADTQYF | TGTGCCAGCAGCCCTTCCGTCGTAGCAGATACGCAGTATTTT | TRBV11-2 | - | TRBJ2-3 | many
CSARGGRPVSYEQYF | TGCAGTGCTAGAGGAGGCAGGCCAGTCTCCTACGAGCAGTACTTC | TRBV20-1 | - | TRBJ2-7 | few
CASSKTPDSSGNTIYF | TGTGCCAGCTCAAAAACCCCGGACAGCTCTGGAAACACCATATATTTT | TRBV18 | - | TRBJ1-3 | -
CSVEDLSGQGRYF | TGCAGCGTTGAAGATCTTTCTGGACAGGGGAGGTACTTC | TRBV29-1 | TRBD1 | TRBJ2-5 | -
CAGGSSYNEQFF | TGTGCCGGGGGGAGCTCCTACAATGAGCAGTTCTTC | TRBV12-3/TRBV12-4 | - | TRBJ2-1 | few
CSARASYNEQFF | TGCAGTGCTCGGGCTTCCTACAATGAGCAGTTCTTC | TRBV20-1 | - | TRBJ2-1 | few
CASSVGQIPMSEQFF | TGTGCCAGCAGCGTAGGCCAGATCCCCATGAGTGAGCAGTTCTTC | TRBV9 | - | TRBJ2-1 | -
CASSPSSGQSSGNTIYF | TGTGCCAGCAGCCCAAGCTCGGGACAGAGCTCTGGAAACACCATATATTTT | TRBV4-2 | TRBD1 | TRBJ1-3 | few
CASSVGQGTQPQHF | TGTGCCAGCAGCGTAGGACAGGGGACCCAGCCCCAGCATTTT | TRBV9 | TRBD1 | TRBJ1-5 | few
CASSWGGPLYEQYF | TGTGCCAGCAGTTGGGGGGGGCCCCTCTACGAGCAGTACTTC | TRBV28 | - | TRBJ2-7 | many
CASSVEGRTDSPLHF | TGTGCCAGCAGCGTAGAGGGACGGACGGATTCACCCCTCCACTTT | TRBV9 | - | TRBJ1-6 | many
CAIRRTFGDEQFF | TGTGCCATCCGGAGGACATTCGGCGATGAGCAGTTCTTC | TRBV12-3/TRBV12-4 | - | TRBJ2-1 | many
CASSTPAGGTDTQYF | TGTGCCAGCAGCACCCCGGCAGGGGGTACAGATACGCAGTATTTT | TRBV27 | TRBD1 | TRBJ2-3 | -
CAISEPDRGQETQYF | TGTGCCATCAGTGAGCCAGACAGGGGCCAAGAGACCCAGTACTTC | TRBV10-3 | TRBD1 | TRBJ2-5 | -
CASTDRGPQETQYF | TGTGCCAGCACCGATAGGGGGCCTCAAGAGACCCAGTACTTC | TRBV28 | TRBD1 | TRBJ2-5 | -
CASSFRVGASGSSDTQYF | TGTGCCAGCAGCTTTCGGGTTGGGGCTAGCGGGAGCTCAGATACGCAGTATTTT | TRBV11-1 | TRBD2 | TRBJ2-3 | few
CSVESPGSNREQYF | TGCAGCGTTGAAAGTCCCGGGAGCAATCGCGAGCAGTACTTC | TRBV29-1 | - | TRBJ2-7 | many
CSARRDRNEQYF | TGCAGTGCTCGTAGGGACAGGAACGAGCAGTACTTC | TRBV20-1 | TRBD1 | TRBJ2-7 | few